The 28 T cell receptor beta chains given below trace back to one sample, sequenced in a study of blood T cell repertoires in COVID-19. This table comes from immunoSEQ multiplex PCR, and its TCRdb copy is limited to in-frame clones, with some not included. The table lists 200,000 to 250,000 clones, about nine tenths of them singletons, with about 1.7% in the top ten. Source material: PBMCs or T cells enriched from blood (not recorded which). The source of these receptors is a man in his forties who had recovered from COVID-19.

This chain joins TRBV4-1 and TRBJ2-7, with TRBD2 matching over 10 bases. In germline, CDR1 is MGHRA, CDR2 YSYEKL. The CDR3 runs to 15 residues. V shed 1 base, J shed 3 bases, and the junction held 3 bases outside the gene matches. CDR3 in DNA: TGCGCCAGCAGCCAAGCAGGACTAGCGGTCTACGAGCAGTACTTC. It specifies CASSQAGLAVYEQYF.

The rearrangement links TRBV5-6 to TRBJ1-1, with D possibly matching TRBD1 (6 bases). V was trimmed by 2 bases and J by 0 bases, leaving 14 bases between them. CDR1 and CDR2 (germline): SGHDT, YYEEEE. The CDR3 extends over 16 amino acids. The CDR3 nucleotides are TGTGCCAGCAGCTTTATAGCGACAGGTTTGAACACTGAAGCTTTCTTT. Its protein is CASSFIATGLNTEAFF. The variable domain in full, with the rest retrieved from reference TRBV5-6 and TRBJ1-1, is DAGVTQSPTHLIKTRGQQVTLRCSPKSGHDTVSWYQQALGQGPQFIFQYYEEEERQRGNFPDRFSGHQFPNYSSELNVNALLLGDSALYLCASSFIATGLNTEAFFGQGTRLTVV.

This clone came up once. The rearrangement uses TRBV6-5 and TRBJ1-1, with unresolved D. V lost 7 bases to trimming and J lost 6 bases, with 18 bases between them. Germline V gene sequence: CDR1 MNHEY, CDR2 SVGAGI. CDR3 length: 14 amino acids. The CDR3 DNA reads TGTGCCAGCACCCCCACGAGTAACGGTGCTGAAGCTTTCTTT. Its protein product is CASTPTSNGAEAFF.

The chain is built from TRBV11-2 and TRBJ2-2; 11 positions agree with TRBD1. This CDR3 is 15 amino acids long. Germline values: CDR1 SGHAT, CDR2 FQNNGV. V trimming: 5 bases; J trimming: 5 bases; junction bases outside the gene matches: 4. CDR3 bases: TGTGCCAGCAGCCTAGGGGACAGGGGGACCGGGGAGCTGTTTTTT. Its protein is CASSLGDRGTGELFF.

The chain employs TRBV5-1 and TRBJ2-7; 8 bases line up with TRBD1. The CDR3 runs to 17 residues. From germline, CDR1 is SGHRS and CDR2 YFSETQ. With 0 bases clipped from V and 3 bases from J, the junction kept 11 bases outside the gene matches. CDR3 amino acids: CASSLAAMTGAVYEQYF. CDR3 sequence (DNA): TGCGCCAGCAGCTTGGCCGCCATGACAGGGGCGGTCTACGAGCAGTACTTC.

This rearrangement joins TRBV2 to TRBJ1-5, with 7 bases identical to TRBD1. The CDR3 loop spans 16 amino acids. The V and J ends lost 6 bases and 1 base, in that order; junction bases with no gene match: 9. Germline lookup yields CDR1 SNHLY and CDR2 FYNNEI. CDR3 bases: TGTGCCAGCAGGACAGGGTCCCTATGGAGCAATCAGCCCCAGCATTTT. Amino acids: CASRTGSLWSNQPQHF. Looking up the rest from reference TRBV2 and TRBJ1-5 gives the full variable domain: EPEVTQTPSHQVTQMGQEVILRCVPISNHLYFYWYRQILGQKVEFLVSFYNNEISEKSEIFDDQFSVERPDGSNFTLKIRSTKLEDSAMYFCASRTGSLWSNQPQHFGDGTRLSIL.

This clone was seen more than once but under ten times. The CDR3 DNA sequence: TGTGCCAGCAGTCCCAGGGGCGACACTGAAGCTTTCTTT. The encoded protein is CASSPRGDTEAFF. This sequence joins TRBV27 and TRBJ1-1; TRBD1 is a possible D gene (6 bases). This CDR3 has 13 residues. CDR1 is MNHEY and CDR2 is SMNVEV in the germline V gene (reference sequence). With 5 bases removed from V and 3 bases from J, the gap between germline ends came to 10 bases.

This rearrangement joins TRBV7-8 to TRBJ2-7; no clear D gene. The germline V gene encodes CDR1 SGHVS and CDR2 FQNEAQ. The CDR3 is 13 residues long. V was pared by 4 bases and J by 0 bases, with 7 bases between. CDR3 in DNA: TGTGCCAGCAGCTCAGGTTCCTCCTACGAGCAGTACTTC. It specifies CASSSGSSYEQYF.

The rearrangement uses TRBV19 and TRBJ2-7; possibly TRBD1 for D (5 bases). Germline values: CDR1 LNHDA, CDR2 SQIVND (reference sequence). The CDR3 contains 14 residues. V was shortened by 4 bases and J by 5 bases, with 15 bases between the two germline ends. The CDR3 sequence is CASSTRSGINEQYF. In nucleotides, the CDR3 is TGTGCCAGTAGTACCCGGTCAGGGATCAACGAGCAGTACTTC. Full variable domain (missing parts from reference TRBV19 and TRBJ2-7): DGGITQSPKYLFRKEGQNVTLSCEQNLNHDAMYWYRQDPGQGLRLIYYSQIVNDFQKGDIAEGYSVSREKKESFPLTVTSAQKNPTAFYLCASSTRSGINEQYFGPGTRLTVT.

The chain links TRBV14 to TRBJ1-3; weak D call: TRBD1 (5 bases). The CDR3 totals 15 residues. Looked up from germline, CDR1 is SGHDN and CDR2 is FVKESK. V lost 4 bases and J lost 0, with 10 bases in between. The CDR3 region is CASSLSGGSGNTIYF. CDR3 DNA: TGTGCCAGCAGCCTTTCGGGGGGCTCTGGAAACACCATATATTTT.

This clone was counted a few times. This chain connects TRBV7-2 to TRBJ1-1, with D tentatively TRBD1 (6 bases). CDR1 and CDR2 (germline): SGHTA, FQGNSA. Trimming took 0 bases from V and 4 from J, leaving 9 bases between them. This CDR3 has 14 amino acids. The CDR3 loop is CASSLARGGTEAFF. CDR3 bases: TGTGCCAGCAGCTTAGCCAGGGGTGGCACTGAAGCTTTCTTT. The full variable domain, its missing parts supplied by reference TRBV7-2 and TRBJ1-1, is GAGVSQSPSNKVTEKGKDVELRCDPISGHTALYWYRQSLGQGLEFLIYFQGNSAPDKSGLPSDRFSAERTGGSVSTLTIQRTQQEDSAVYLCASSLARGGTEAFFGQGTRLTVV.

The V gene is TRBV7-2, the J gene TRBJ2-7; 10 bases map to TRBD2. Germline values: CDR1 SGHTA, CDR2 FQGNSA. CDR3 size: 14 residues. The trim removed 4 bases at V and 2 bases at J, leaving 2 bases unmatched. The CDR3 region is CASSSSGGPYEQYF. The CDR3 DNA follows: TGTGCCAGCAGCTCTAGCGGGGGCCCCTACGAGCAGTACTTC. Full variable domain (missing parts from reference TRBV7-2 and TRBJ2-7): GAGVSQSPSNKVTEKGKDVELRCDPISGHTALYWYRQSLGQGLEFLIYFQGNSAPDKSGLPSDRFSAERTGGSVSTLTIQRTQQEDSAVYLCASSSSGGPYEQYFGPGTRLTVT.

This sequence joins TRBV30 and TRBJ1-5, with unresolved D. The CDR3 has 15 amino acids. V was clipped by 8 bases and J by 1 base, with 18 bases between them. CDR1 and CDR2 from the germline V gene are GTSNPN and SVGIG (reference sequence). CDR3 DNA sequence: TGTGCCCCAGGCAGGCGGGGTGTGAGCAATCAGCCCCAGCATTTT. Protein product: CAPGRRGVSNQPQHF.

The chain couples TRBV5-1 to TRBJ2-2; D perhaps matches TRBD2 (7 bases). Per the germline V gene, CDR1 is SGHRS and CDR2 is YFSETQ. V was cut by 1 base and J by 5 bases, with 15 bases left in between. The CDR3 runs 16 residues. The CDR3 loop is CASSLNRGAGTGELFF. CDR3 nucleotide sequence: TGCGCCAGCAGCTTGAACCGGGGGGCGGGGACCGGGGAGCTGTTTTTT.

This chain connects TRBV6-5 to TRBJ2-7, with unresolved D. The V gene's germline CDR1 is MNHEY and CDR2 SVGAGI. CDR3 size: 14 residues. With 0 bases removed from V and 0 bases from J, the gap between germline ends came to 6 bases. The DNA of the CDR3 is TGTGCCAGCAGTTACTCGGCGGTCTCCTACGAGCAGTACTTC. Its translation: CASSYSAVSYEQYF.

The genes are TRBV24-1 and TRBJ2-3; D uncertain. V lost 8 bases and J 2 bases, leaving 19 bases between the germline ends. The germline gives CDR1 KGHDR, CDR2 SFDVKD. This CDR3 spans 16 amino acids. In nucleotides, the CDR3 is TGTGCCACCATTACCCGAAGGTTAGCAGTCACAGATACGCAGTATTTT. Translated, it gives CATITRRLAVTDTQYF.

The chain recombines TRBV6-1 with TRBJ1-1, with D perhaps TRBD1 (5 bases). V lost 2 bases to trimming and J lost 11 bases, with 18 bases between them. CDR3 length equals 14 residues. Per the germline V gene, CDR1 is MNHNS and CDR2 is SASEGT. Here the CDR3 DNA reads TGTGCCAGCAGTGAATTGGGACTTATCAAAGGGGCTTTCTTT. The encoded protein is CASSELGLIKGAFF.

The genes are TRBV5-1 and TRBJ1-3; 8 bases map to TRBD1. The CDR3 sequence is 14 residues long. V lost 3 bases, J lost 4 bases, and 3 bases stayed unmatched. Per the germline V gene, CDR1 is SGHRS and CDR2 is YFSETQ. CDR3: CASSSTGDGNTIYF. The CDR3 nucleotides read TGCGCCAGCAGCTCGACAGGGGACGGAAACACCATATATTTT.

This clone was counted once. The rearrangement uses TRBV27 and TRBJ1-4; D is uncertain. With 8 bases removed from V and 7 bases from J, the gap between germline ends came to 17 bases. Germline values: CDR1 MNHEY, CDR2 SMNVEV (reference sequence). The CDR3 loop spans 14 amino acids. CDR3 in DNA: TGTGCCAGCCAGGCCCTCCCTCTTGGTGAAAAACTGTTTTTT. It is translated as CASQALPLGEKLFF.

The J gene is TRBJ2-7, the V gene TRBV30, with D possibly being TRBD1 (6 bases). The CDR3 is made up of 14 amino acids. Between the trimmed V and J ends, which lost 4 bases and 3 bases, there was a span of 16 bases. In germline, CDR1 is GTSNPN, CDR2 SVGIG (reference sequence). The CDR3 DNA reads TGTGCCTGGAAGTTAGGGGGTCTTGTCTACGAGCAGTACTTC. Its protein is CAWKLGGLVYEQYF.

The J gene is TRBJ1-3, the V gene TRBV7-9; D call uncertain. The CDR3 runs to 15 residues. Germline V gives CDR1 SEHNR, CDR2 FQNEAQ (reference sequence). V was cut by 3 bases and J by 0 bases, with 9 bases left in between. CDR3 coding DNA: TGTGCCAGCAGCTTCCAGGAACCCTCTGGAAACACCATATATTTT. Translated, it gives CASSFQEPSGNTIYF.

Remarks on this clone: The germline gene is not matched at one end of the junction; a read error may be the cause. The chain is built from TRBV7-8 and TRBJ2-5; TRBD1 is a possible D gene (5 bases). The V gene's germline CDR1 is SGHVS and CDR2 FQNEAQ. The CDR3 is 14 amino acids. The CDR3 nucleotides read TGTGCCAGCAGCGCAGTCACAGGTCAAGAGATCCAGTACTTC. Its protein is CASSAVTGQEIQYF. Full variable domain (missing parts from reference TRBV7-8 and TRBJ2-5): GAGVSQSPRYKVAKRGQDVALRCDPISGHVSLFWYQQALGQGPEFLTYFQNEAQLDKSGLPSDRFFAERPEGSVSTLKIQRTQQEDSAVYLCASSAVTGQEIQYFGPGTRLLVL.

J is TRBJ2-2 and V is TRBV6-1; D is perhaps TRBD2 (7 bases). The germline V and J ends were trimmed by 2 bases and 5 bases, with 12 bases remaining between them. CDR1 and CDR2 (germline): MNHNS, SASEGT. The CDR3 runs 15 residues. The DNA of the CDR3 is TGTGCCAGCAGTGAAAGAGGGGGAGGGACCGGGGAGCTGTTTTTT. Translating it yields CASSERGGGTGELFF.

V is TRBV5-1 and J is TRBJ1-1, with 9 bases that match TRBD1. In germline, CDR1 is SGHRS, CDR2 YFSETQ. The CDR3 loop spans 15 amino acids. After removal of 4 bases from V and 1 base from J, the junction contained 5 bases not matched to a gene. As DNA, the CDR3 is TGCGCCAGCAGCCAGGAGGGACAGGGGAACACTGAAGCTTTCTTT. It codes for CASSQEGQGNTEAFF.

This clone has a count of ten or more. The V and J genes are TRBV10-3 and TRBJ1-2; the match to TRBD1 covers 7 bases. CDR3 length: 12 amino acids. V lost 7 bases and J lost 6; bases outside the gene matches: 5. Germline V gene lookup returns CDR1 ENHRY and CDR2 SYGVKD. As DNA, the CDR3 is TGTGCCATCACCGAAACAGGGGATGGCTACACCTTC. Its translation: CAITETGDGYTF.

The chain uses TRBV15 and TRBJ1-6, with no clear D. Germline V lookup: CDR1 LNHNV, CDR2 YYDKDF (reference sequence). The length of the CDR3 is 15 residues. V dropped 0 bases and J dropped 8 bases, with 11 bases sitting between them. The CDR3 reads CATSRDVSGDSPLHF. The CDR3 region has the DNA TGTGCCACCAGCAGAGATGTTTCGGGAGATTCACCCCTCCACTTT.

CDR3 DNA sequence: TGTGCCAGCAGCCCCCTTCGCACAGATACGCAGTATTTT. Translated, it gives CASSPLRTDTQYF. The J gene is TRBJ2-3, the V gene TRBV7-8; D call uncertain. The V gene lost 5 bases and the J gene lost 1 base, with 7 bases spanning the gap. Germline loops: CDR1 SGHVS, CDR2 FQNEAQ. The CDR3 spans 13 residues.

This chain links TRBV7-2 with TRBJ2-5, with D possibly TRBD2 on 6 matching bases. The germline CDR1 and CDR2 sequences are SGHTA and FQGNSA. The CDR3 covers 17 residues. V was pared by 7 bases and J by 2 bases, with 23 bases between. The CDR3 DNA follows: TGTGCCAGCACCTCGGGGGTCGTAGCGGCCCATCAAGAGACCCAGTACTTC. As protein: CASTSGVVAAHQETQYF. The variable domain in full, completed from reference TRBV7-2 and TRBJ2-5, reads GAGVSQSPSNKVTEKGKDVELRCDPISGHTALYWYRQSLGQGLEFLIYFQGNSAPDKSGLPSDRFSAERTGGSVSTLTIQRTQQEDSAVYLCASTSGVVAAHQETQYFGPGTRLLVL.